The rows below give T cell receptor beta chains drawn from one sample of a study of CD8 T cells in ankylosing spondylitis. TCRdb re-analysed the 5' RACE reads in MiXCR, keeping a single row per CDR3 protein. The profile shows some 90,000 distinct CDR3 sequences, roughly 30% of them singletons. Sample: blood, either unsorted or a sorted T cell fraction (not recorded which). All receptors come from a male donor with ankylosing spondylitis or in good health (not recorded which). Each CDR3 is given with its conserved first and last residue. D genes are given only for firm matches. The size field is filled for only some rows; it gives once, few, many or a size class.

len	j_gene	v_gene	d_gene	abundance	CDR3nt	CDR3aa
15	TRBJ2-1	TRBV20-1	.	.	TGCAGTGCAACCTGGACTGCAAGCTCCTACAATGAGCAGTTCTTC	CSATWTASSYNEQFF
15	TRBJ1-1	TRBV5-1	.	few	TGCGCCAGCAGCTTGGGTTATTCAGGGGACGTGAAGCCTTTCTTT	CASSLGYSGDVKPFF
15	TRBJ2-2	TRBV9	TRBD2	.	TGTGCCAGCAGCGGCCAGCGGGGGGGCACCGGGGAGCTGTTTTTT	CASSGQRGGTGELFF
15	TRBJ1-5	TRBV19	.	.	TGTGCCAGTAGCACCCCGGACAGTAGCAATCAGCCCCAGCATTTT	CASSTPDSSNQPQHF
11	TRBJ2-1	TRBV3-1	.	few	TGTGCCAGCAGCCAAGAGATACGGCAGTTCTTC	CASSQEIRQFF
14	TRBJ1-1	TRBV7-2	TRBD1	.	TGTGCCAGCAGCCTCGACAGGGTGAACACTGAAGCTTTCTTT	CASSLDRVNTEAFF
12	TRBJ1-6	TRBV25-1	.	.	TGTGCCAGCCGAGGGCCTAATTCACCCCTCCACTTT	CASRGPNSPLHF
16	TRBJ1-2	TRBV15	TRBD1	few	TGTGCCACCAGCAGCGGACAGGGAGGGTCCGGGTATGGCTACACCTTC	CATSSGQGGSGYGYTF
13	TRBJ1-2	TRBV10-1	TRBD1	few	TGCGCCAGCAGCCGGGACAGCCACTATGGCTACACCTTC	CASSRDSHYGYTF
19	TRBJ2-3	TRBV28	TRBD2	.	TGTGCCAGCAGTTCCCTCTTTTCGGGGGGGGCCATTAGACAACATACGCAGTATTTT	CASSSLFSGGAIRQHTQYF
15	TRBJ2-4	TRBV12-3/TRBV12-4	TRBD2	.	TGTGCCAGCGCCTCTAGCGGGGGCTCTCTAAACATTCAGTACTTC	CASASSGGSLNIQYF
16	TRBJ2-3	TRBV7-2	.	.	TGTGCCAGCAGCTTAGTCCAGCCAGCTAGCACAGATACGCAGTATTTT	CASSLVQPASTDTQYF
13	TRBJ2-7	TRBV4-2	.	.	TGTGCCAGCAGCCAAGTTCGTAACTACGAGCAGTACTTC	CASSQVRNYEQYF
13	TRBJ1-4	TRBV4-2	.	.	TGTGCCAGCAGCTCCAGCCTTAATGAAAAACTGTTTTTT	CASSSSLNEKLFF
13	TRBJ1-1	TRBV16	TRBD1	few	TGTGCCAGCAGCCCCGGGACAGGGGGCAGGTCTTTCTTT	CASSPGTGGRSFF
15	TRBJ1-1	TRBV27	.	few	TGTGCCAGCCGCAGGTCCGGGACCCGGAACACTGAAGCTTTCTTT	CASRRSGTRNTEAFF
15	TRBJ2-1	TRBV5-6	.	.	TGTGCCAGCAGCTTCTGGGGCCCCTCCTACAATGAGCAGTTCTTC	CASSFWGPSYNEQFF
13	TRBJ2-1	TRBV6-6	.	.	TGTGCCAGCAGTCCCGATGGCTACAATGAGCAGTTCTTC	CASSPDGYNEQFF
13	TRBJ1-1	TRBV7-3	.	.	TGTGCCAGCAGCTTATTGTTGGACACTGAAGCTTTCTTT	CASSLLLDTEAFF
17	TRBJ2-3	TRBV5-1	TRBD2	few	TGCGCCAGCAGCTTGGCCCCGCGAGCGGGGCGTGTGGATACGCAGTATTTT	CASSLAPRAGRVDTQYF
15	TRBJ1-1	TRBV7-2	.	.	TGTGCCAGCAGCTGGATGGGCAGCATGAACACTGAAGCTTTCTTT	CASSWMGSMNTEAFF
14	TRBJ2-1	TRBV20-1	TRBD2	.	TGCAGTGCCTGTCGGGACTACCTTGACAATGAGCAGTTCTTC	CSACRDYLDNEQFF
15	TRBJ1-2	TRBV5-1	TRBD1	once	TGCGCCAGCAGCTCGCAGGGACAGGGACGCTATGGCTACGCCTTC	CASSSQGQGRYGYAF
11	TRBJ2-3	TRBV29-1	.	few	TGCAGCGTTGTTGGCCTAGGTACGCAGTATTTT	CSVVGLGTQYF
15	TRBJ1-6	TRBV10-3	.	.	TGTGCCATCAGGCCCGACGGACAGCAAAATTCACCCCTCCACTTT	CAIRPDGQQNSPLHF
13	TRBJ2-2	TRBV7-2	.	.	TGTGCCAGCAACATGCGAGGGGCCGGGGAGCTGTTTTTT	CASNMRGAGELFF
15	TRBJ2-5	TRBV5-1	.	few	TGCGCCAGCAGCTTGGACCTAGCGAACCAAGAGACCCAGTACTTC	CASSLDLANQETQYF
11	TRBJ2-3	TRBV7-2	.	few	TGTGCCAGCAGCCCCCTCCATACGCAGTATTTT	CASSPLHTQYF
16	TRBJ2-1	TRBV10-3	TRBD1	.	TGTGCCATCAGTGACCCTGGACAGGGTCGGGGTAATGAGCAGTTCTTC	CAISDPGQGRGNEQFF
15	TRBJ2-3	TRBV20-1	TRBD2	many	TGCAGTGCTGACCTACTAGCGGCGAGCACAGATACGCAGTATTTT	CSADLLAASTDTQYF
16	TRBJ1-1	TRBV20-1	.	few	TGCAGTGCAGAATCGGGGGGCAGGGGCAGGGACACTGAAGCTTTCTTT	CSAESGGRGRDTEAFF
12	TRBJ1-1	TRBV5-1	.	few	TGCGCCAGCAGCTTGGGTTGGTCTGAAGCTTTCTTT	CASSLGWSEAFF
13	TRBJ2-1	TRBV13	.	.	TGTGCCAGCAGCTTAGACAGGGTGGATGAGCAGTTCTTC	CASSLDRVDEQFF
16	TRBJ2-5	TRBV7-2	TRBD2	.	TGTGCCAGCAGCCCCTTTGGGCGGGGGAGCCAAGAGACCCAGTACTTC	CASSPFGRGSQETQYF
13	TRBJ1-1	TRBV29-1	.	many	TGCAGCGTTGGGGGCGGCATGAACACTGAAGCTTTCTTT	CSVGGGMNTEAFF
16	TRBJ2-5	TRBV4-1	.	.	TGCGCCAGCAGCCACCAACTAAACAGCGTCCAAGAGACCCAGTACTTC	CASSHQLNSVQETQYF
14	TRBJ1-1	TRBV29-1	TRBD1	few	TGCAGCGTTAGAGGCAGACAGGGCTTCGCTGAAGCTTTCTTT	CSVRGRQGFAEAFF
17	TRBJ1-4	TRBV6-5	TRBD1	.	TGTGCCAGCAGTTCACTCGGCCAGACAGGGTCGGGTGAAAAACTGTTTTTT	CASSSLGQTGSGEKLFF
16	TRBJ2-1	TRBV9	.	few	TGTGCCAGCAGCGTAACCGTCGGGCTTTCAAACGTTGAGCAGTTCTTC	CASSVTVGLSNVEQFF
16	TRBJ2-3	TRBV11-3	TRBD1	.	TGTGCCAGCAGCTTCATTGTTGCGGACAGGGAAGATACGCAGTATTTT	CASSFIVADREDTQYF